The clone carrying this TCR beta chain came up a few times. Its antigen is undetermined. This sample was included in a study of T-cell memory formation after mild COVID-19. Study-level points and caveats: Clonal second-wave expansions that peaked on day 37 had unconfirmed SARS-CoV-2 specificity. Most CD4+ clones that shrank were in CM and EM, while CD8+ ones turned up in EMRA. Pre-infection memory contained some responding clones, which suggested that cross-reactive memory had joined.

One entry per CDR3 protein results from TCRdb running MiXCR on the 5' RACE reads. The profile covers around 250,000 distinct CDR3 sequences, with roughly 15% appearing a single time and more than 2% taken by the ten largest. Trimming shortened V by 7 bases and J by 3 bases, and 11 bases separated the two germline ends. Germline V gene lookup returns CDR1 SEHNR and CDR2 FQNEAQ (reference sequence). The CDR3 spans 13 residues. The source is an adult woman who had mild COVID-19 (a few samples of this study predate the infection). Cell type and time point are not known. This chain connects TRBV7-9 to TRBJ2-3; perhaps TRBD1 as D (5 bases). The sequenced sample consisted of PBMCs or a T cell subset sorted from them (not recorded which). The chain's CDR3 is CASMWGRTDTQYF. The DNA of the CDR3 is TGTGCCAGCATGTGGGGCAGGACAGATACGCAGTATTTT.